These 32 T cell receptor beta chains originate from one sample sequenced in a study of cytomegalovirus exposure and HLA in healthy donors. Sequencing was performed with immunoSEQ multiplex PCR; in TCRdb, only in-frame clones are kept and a portion is missing. The table has fewer than 90,000 clones, 96% seen once; the top ten hold less than 2%. The source material was PBMCs. These receptors all come from a man aged 18 to 30 in good health and CMV-seropositive.

The chain is built from TRBV4-1 and TRBJ1-5, with 8 positions matching TRBD1. The trim removed 2 bases at V and 7 bases at J, leaving 4 bases unmatched. This CDR3 region has 14 residues. In germline, CDR1 is MGHRA, CDR2 YSYEKL. CDR3 bases: TGCGCCAGCAGCCAACCAGGACAGGGCCAGCCCCAGCATTTT. This translates into CASSQPGQGQPQHF.

The gene calls are TRBV2 and TRBJ2-7, with TRBD1 matching over 8 bases. Germline CDR1 is SNHLY and CDR2 is FYNNEI. This CDR3 region has 14 residues. Unmatched junction bases numbered 9, after V lost 7 bases and J lost 4 bases. CDR3: CASTTGQGWYEQYF. The DNA for the CDR3 is TGTGCCAGCACCACCGGACAGGGCTGGTACGAGCAGTACTTC.

This clone was detected once. The chain has TRBV7-9 and TRBJ2-1; D not certain. Germline values: CDR1 SEHNR, CDR2 FQNEAQ (reference sequence). V lost 2 bases, J lost 5 bases, and 7 bases lay in between. The CDR3 is 13 amino acids. For the CDR3, the DNA is TGTGCCAGCAGCTTAAAAGCTAACAATGAGCAGTTCTTC. This translates into CASSLKANNEQFF.

The gene calls are TRBV5-1 and TRBJ2-7; 7 nucleotides agree with TRBD2. The germline V gene encodes CDR1 SGHRS and CDR2 YFSETQ. The ends lost 2 bases at V and 3 bases at J; junction bases unmatched: 8. This CDR3 has 15 residues. Here the CDR3 DNA reads TGCGCCAGCAGCTTAAGGGGCGGGAGTATCTACGAGCAGTACTTC. Encoded protein: CASSLRGGSIYEQYF.

The rearrangement joins TRBV28 to TRBJ2-7, with 7 nucleotides matching TRBD1. Germline V gene sequence: CDR1 MDHEN, CDR2 SYDVKM. CDR3 length: 15 residues. V lost 9 bases to trimming and J lost 3 bases; unmatched junction nucleotides: 14. The CDR3 loop reads CASAHLRDSNYEQYF. CDR3 DNA: TGTGCCAGTGCCCACCTACGGGACAGCAACTACGAGCAGTACTTC.

This clone was counted a few times. The chain carries TRBV11-2 and TRBJ1-5; the D is unclear. CDR3 size: 13 residues. V lost 4 bases, J lost 7 bases, and 11 bases lay in between. Germline V gene sequence: CDR1 SGHAT, CDR2 FQNNGV. The CDR3 is CASSYDAAQPQHF. Here the CDR3 DNA reads TGTGCCAGCAGCTACGACGCGGCCCAGCCCCAGCATTTT.

In its sample, this clone was seen a few times. The chain has TRBV9 and TRBJ2-1; the match to TRBD2 covers 7 bases. The CDR3 is 16 amino acids. Germline CDR1 SGDLS, CDR2 YYNGEE. Trimming at V came to 3 bases and at J to 8 bases, leaving 14 bases not matched to a gene. The CDR3 coding sequence is TGTGCCAGCAGCGCGCGGGACTATTCGGTCCCCGATGAGCAGTTCTTC. Translation: CASSARDYSVPDEQFF. Full variable domain (missing parts from reference TRBV9 and TRBJ2-1): DSGVTQTPKHLITATGQRVTLRCSPRSGDLSVYWYQQSLDQGLQFLIQYYNGEERAKGNILERFSAQQFPDLHSELNLSSLELGDSALYFCASSARDYSVPDEQFFGPGTRLTVL.

Only one count was recorded for this clone. The chain is built from TRBV4-1 and TRBJ1-2; D is perhaps TRBD1 (5 bases). This CDR3 spans 18 amino acids. Germline V gives CDR1 MGHRA, CDR2 YSYEKL. Trimming stripped 4 bases from V and 2 bases from J, with 23 bases between. The CDR3 DNA is TGCGCCAGCAGCCGAACCTCGCGTGACAGAGCCATGAACTATGGCTACACCTTC. This gives the protein CASSRTSRDRAMNYGYTF.

The chain couples TRBV5-1 to TRBJ2-5, with D possibly matching TRBD2 (5 bases). The germline gives CDR1 SGHRS, CDR2 YFSETQ. V was shortened by 9 bases and J by 1 base, with 19 bases between the two germline ends. The CDR3 has 15 residues. The CDR3 region is CATTFEGGFQETQYF. The CDR3 region has the DNA TGCGCCACCACTTTTGAGGGCGGATTCCAAGAGACCCAGTACTTC.

The rearrangement links TRBV7-3 to TRBJ1-2, with a possible D match to TRBD1 (6 bases). With 1 base removed from V and 7 bases from J, the gap between germline ends came to 16 bases. This CDR3 comprises 15 residues. The germline V gene has CDR1 SGHTA and CDR2 FQGTGA. CDR3 residues: CASSLNRDTPGGYTF. In nucleotides, the CDR3 is TGTGCCAGCAGCTTAAACCGGGACACCCCGGGTGGCTACACCTTC.

This CDR3 is CASSLGQNQETQYF. The CDR3 bases are TGCGCCAGCAGCTTGGGACAGAACCAAGAGACCCAGTACTTC. The gene calls are TRBV5-1 and TRBJ2-5; D possibly corresponds to TRBD1 (5 bases). Per the germline V gene, CDR1 is SGHRS and CDR2 is YFSETQ. CDR3 size: 14 residues. V lost 0 bases and J 0 bases, leaving 6 bases between the germline ends.

The chain recombines TRBV5-1 with TRBJ1-1; D not certain. The CDR3 loop spans 14 amino acids. Germline CDR1 SGHRS, CDR2 YFSETQ. With 0 bases removed from V and 0 bases from J, the gap between germline ends came to 6 bases. The CDR3 sequence is CASSLARMNTEAFF. The CDR3 nucleotides are TGCGCCAGCAGCTTGGCCAGAATGAACACTGAAGCTTTCTTT.

V usage is TRBV7-3 and J usage is TRBJ2-1; D is perhaps TRBD1 (7 bases). CDR1 is SGHTA, CDR2 FQGTGA, per germline. V lost 5 bases, J lost 10 bases, and 21 bases lay in between. This CDR3 region has 15 residues. The DNA for the CDR3 is TGTGCCAGCAGCCCGGACGGAGGGGGCCTTAGGGAGCAGTTCTTC. Translation gives CASSPDGGGLREQFF.

The chain recombines TRBV28 with TRBJ1-5; unclear D gene. V dropped 5 bases and J dropped 6 bases, with 5 bases sitting between them. The CDR3 has 11 residues. CDR1 is MDHEN and CDR2 is SYDVKM in the germline V gene. The CDR3 reads CASSQRQPQHF. The CDR3, as DNA: TGTGCCAGCAGTCAGCGTCAGCCCCAGCATTTT.

This chain joins TRBV30 and TRBJ1-5; D might be TRBD1 (5 bases). V lost 0 bases, J lost 10 bases, and 19 bases lay in between. The germline gives CDR1 GTSNPN, CDR2 SVGIG (reference sequence). This CDR3 is 15 amino acids long. This CDR3 is CAWSVGVRGGVPQHF. DNA of the CDR3: TGTGCCTGGAGTGTAGGGGTTAGGGGAGGAGTTCCCCAGCATTTT.

The rearrangement uses TRBV7-8 and TRBJ2-5, with a weak D call TRBD2 (5 bases). The CDR3 extends over 15 amino acids. Germline loops: CDR1 SGHVS, CDR2 FQNEAQ. V lost 2 bases and J lost 1, with 11 bases in between. The CDR3 reads CASSLMNGLQETQYF. The CDR3 DNA sequence: TGTGCCAGCAGCTTAATGAACGGACTCCAAGAGACCCAGTACTTC.

The genes are TRBV6-5 and TRBJ1-4; D may be TRBD1 (6 bases). This CDR3 region has 14 residues. Germline CDR1 and CDR2: MNHEY and SVGAGI. V was pared by 6 bases and J by 5 bases, with 13 bases between. The CDR3 sequence is CASSPGQGNEKLFF. CDR3 in DNA: TGTGCCAGCAGCCCCGGGCAGGGGAATGAAAAACTGTTTTTT.

The CDR3 sequence is CSVARLASGTDTQYF. In DNA, the CDR3 is TGCAGCGTTGCCCGGCTAGCGAGTGGCACAGATACGCAGTATTTT. The chain links TRBV29-1 to TRBJ2-3; weak D call: TRBD2 (6 bases). The CDR3 totals 15 residues. Germline CDR1 and CDR2: SQVTM and ANQGSEA. Deletions cut 4 bases from V and 1 base from J, with 15 bases between.

The V call is TRBV30, the J call TRBJ1-3; D unresolved. The CDR3 runs 15 residues. Trimming stripped 0 bases from V and 3 bases from J, with 12 bases between. Per germline, CDR1 GTSNPN and CDR2 SVGIG (reference sequence). CDR3 protein: CAWSVEDIYGNTIYF. The DNA for the CDR3 is TGTGCCTGGAGTGTGGAGGATATTTATGGAAACACCATATATTTT.

This clone showed up just once. The chain links TRBV4-1 to TRBJ2-7; 8 nucleotides agree with TRBD1. Looked up from germline, CDR1 is MGHRA and CDR2 is YSYEKL. J was trimmed by 5 bases and V by 2 bases; bases with no gene match: 11. There are 16 residues in the CDR3. For the CDR3, the DNA is TGCGCCAGCAGCCAAACAACCGGGACAGGCACCCACGAGCAGTACTTC. It encodes CASSQTTGTGTHEQYF.

The chain recombines TRBV30 with TRBJ2-7, with 8 bases fitting TRBD1. This CDR3 has 12 residues. After removal of 3 bases from V and 5 bases from J, the junction contained 3 bases not matched to a gene. Germline CDR1 reads GTSNPN; CDR2 reads SVGIG (reference sequence). The CDR3 here is CAWRGQGDEQYF. DNA of the CDR3: TGTGCCTGGAGAGGACAGGGAGACGAGCAGTACTTC.

The gene calls are TRBV10-3 and TRBJ2-7, with 8 positions matching TRBD2. Per germline, CDR1 ENHRY and CDR2 SYGVKD. Germline trimming cut 3 bases from V and 2 bases from J; bases unmatched to any gene: 6. The CDR3 is made up of 15 amino acids. The DNA of the CDR3 is TGTGCCATCAGTGATTTAACGGGAGGGCCCTACGAGCAGTACTTC. Residues: CAISDLTGGPYEQYF.

This clone was recorded once. This rearrangement joins TRBV7-9 to TRBJ2-1; 7 bases map to TRBD2. Germline CDR1 and CDR2: SEHNR and FQNEAQ (reference sequence). The trim removed 5 bases at V and 7 bases at J, leaving 14 bases unmatched. There are 16 residues in the CDR3. In nucleotides, the CDR3 is TGTGCCAGCAGCCCCTATGGACGCGGGAGTTTTAATGAGCAGTTCTTC. It encodes CASSPYGRGSFNEQFF.

The DNA of the CDR3 is TGTGCCACCGTCGTGGGGGCACAAGAGACCCAGTACTTC. Translated: CATVVGAQETQYF. This chain connects TRBV2 to TRBJ2-5; D is possibly TRBD1 (6 bases). CDR1 SNHLY and CDR2 FYNNEI come from the germline V gene. The V and J ends lost 10 bases and 2 bases respectively, with 14 bases between them. The CDR3 is 13 amino acids.

The chain couples TRBV6-5 to TRBJ1-2, with 11 bases identical to TRBD1. The J segment lost 8 bases and the V segment lost 6 bases, leaving 2 bases of the junction unmatched. The CDR3 runs 12 residues. CDR1 MNHEY and CDR2 SVGAGI come from the germline V gene. The CDR3 DNA reads TGTGCCAGCAGGGACAGGGGGCGAGGCTACACCTTC. Translating it yields CASRDRGRGYTF.

The chain has TRBV7-2 and TRBJ2-1; D perhaps matches TRBD2 (6 bases). Germline V gene data show CDR1 as SGHTA and CDR2 as FQGNSA. The V and J ends lost 0 bases and 4 bases respectively, with 13 bases between them. This CDR3 is 16 amino acids long. The CDR3 DNA reads TGTGCCAGCAGCTTAGCGATAACGGGAGTTTACAATGAGCAGTTCTTC. This gives the protein CASSLAITGVYNEQFF.

This chain uses TRBV10-2 with TRBJ2-7, with a possible D match to TRBD1 (5 bases). Trimming removed 6 bases from V and 3 bases from J, with 12 bases in between. The CDR3 covers 13 residues. CDR1 and CDR2 (germline): WSHSY, SAAADI. The CDR3 DNA follows: TGCGCCAGCAGGACCAGGGATAGCTACGAGCAGTACTTC. Amino acid sequence: CASRTRDSYEQYF.

This sequence joins TRBV9 and TRBJ2-2, with TRBD2 matching over 8 bases. V gave up 3 bases and J gave up 8 bases; unmatched junction bases: 9. The CDR3 spans 15 residues. The V gene's germline CDR1 is SGDLS and CDR2 YYNGEE. The CDR3 coding sequence is TGTGCCAGCAGCGGCAAGCGGGAGATAGTGGGGGAGCTGTTTTTT. This gives the protein CASSGKREIVGELFF.

The V call is TRBV7-9, the J call TRBJ2-5; 9 positions match TRBD1. V lost 4 bases, J lost 4 bases, and 7 bases stayed unmatched. The CDR3 is 15 amino acids. Germline lookup yields CDR1 SEHNR and CDR2 FQNEAQ (reference sequence). The CDR3: CASSSIYRGRETQYF. Here the CDR3 DNA reads TGTGCCAGCAGCTCGATATACAGGGGGCGAGAGACCCAGTACTTC.

This clone was seen just once. The genes are TRBV5-4 and TRBJ2-7; 7 bases match TRBD2. The CDR3 runs to 15 residues. From germline, CDR1 is SGHNT and CDR2 YYREEE (reference sequence). The V gene end was trimmed by 1 base and the J gene end by 2 bases; junction bases not matched to a gene: 6. CDR3 loop: CASSLREGLPYEQYF. CDR3 coding DNA: TGTGCCAGCAGCTTGAGGGAGGGGCTGCCCTACGAGCAGTACTTC.

J is TRBJ2-7 and V is TRBV11-3; TRBD1 matches 10 bases. This CDR3 contains 14 residues. The V segment lost 3 bases and the J segment 5 bases; nucleotides outside the gene matches: 4. The V gene's germline CDR1 is SGHNT and CDR2 YENEEA. The CDR3, as DNA: TGTGCCAGCAGCTTGGGACAGGGGTTTAACGAGCAGTACTTC. Translation gives CASSLGQGFNEQYF.

The CDR3 region is CATPAPVGGATDTQYF. CDR3 nucleotides: TGTGCCACACCTGCACCCGTGGGGGGAGCCACAGATACGCAGTATTTT. V is TRBV5-4 and J is TRBJ2-3, with TRBD2 as a possible D gene (6 bases). Trimming pared 9 bases from V and 2 bases from J, leaving 22 bases between. CDR1 is SGHNT, CDR2 YYREEE, per germline (reference sequence). This CDR3 has 16 residues.